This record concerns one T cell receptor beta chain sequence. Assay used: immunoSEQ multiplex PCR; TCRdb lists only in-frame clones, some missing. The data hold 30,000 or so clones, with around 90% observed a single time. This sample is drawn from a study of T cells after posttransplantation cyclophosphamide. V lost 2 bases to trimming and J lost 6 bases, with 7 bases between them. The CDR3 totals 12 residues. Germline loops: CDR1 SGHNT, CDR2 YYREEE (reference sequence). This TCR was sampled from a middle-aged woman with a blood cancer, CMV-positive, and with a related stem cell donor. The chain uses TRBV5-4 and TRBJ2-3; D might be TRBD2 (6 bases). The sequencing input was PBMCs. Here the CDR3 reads CASSLGGDTQYF. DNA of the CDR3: TGTGCCAGCAGCTTAGGAGGGGATACGCAGTATTTT. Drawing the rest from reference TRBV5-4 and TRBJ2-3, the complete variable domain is ETGVTQSPTHLIKTRGQQVTLRCSSQSGHNTVSWYQQALGQGPQFIFQYYREEENGRGNFPPRFSGLQFPNYSSELNVNALELDDSALYLCASSLGGDTQYFGPGTRLTVL.